The 3 T cell receptor beta chains below were found in one sample sequenced in a study of identical twins. MiXCR was run by TCRdb on the 5' RACE reads, yielding one entry per CDR3 protein. The sample contains approximately 490,000 distinct CDR3 sequences, approximately 20% of which appear only once. The same specimen was also included in a second study, on yellow fever vaccine responses in identical twins.

The sequencing input was CD4+ T cells sorted from blood. All receptors derive from a woman between 18 and 30 years old in good health.

The chain is built from TRBV2 and TRBJ2-3, with a possible D match to TRBD2 (5 bases). The germline CDR1 and CDR2 sequences are SNHLY and FYNNEI. V shed 3 bases and J shed 2 bases, with 12 bases lying between them. The CDR3 sequence is 15 residues long. CDR3 coding DNA: TGTGCCAGCAGTGAGACCGGACTCTACACAGATACGCAGTATTTT. This sequence encodes CASSETGLYTDTQYF.

This clonotype was picked up a small number of times. This chain uses TRBV7-9 with TRBJ1-4, with a tentative D call TRBD1 (6 bases). Trimming pared 1 base from V and 5 bases from J, leaving 11 bases between. From germline, CDR1 is SEHNR and CDR2 FQNEAQ (reference sequence). This CDR3 has 15 residues. In DNA, the CDR3 is TGTGCCAGCAGCTTAGTCTCGACAGGAAATGAAAAACTGTTTTTT. Translation: CASSLVSTGNEKLFF.

This clonotype was detected only a few times. CDR3 in amino acids: CSVGQSGVSGSEGSRSEKLFF. The DNA of the CDR3 is TGCAGCGTTGGACAGAGTGGGGTATCTGGTTCCGAGGGATCGCGATCTGAAAAACTGTTTTTT. The chain is built from TRBV29-1 and TRBJ1-4; perhaps TRBD1 as D (5 bases). V was trimmed by 4 bases and J by 7 bases, leaving 37 bases between them. Germline V gene lookup returns CDR1 SQVTM and CDR2 ANQGSEA. The CDR3 is made up of 21 amino acids.